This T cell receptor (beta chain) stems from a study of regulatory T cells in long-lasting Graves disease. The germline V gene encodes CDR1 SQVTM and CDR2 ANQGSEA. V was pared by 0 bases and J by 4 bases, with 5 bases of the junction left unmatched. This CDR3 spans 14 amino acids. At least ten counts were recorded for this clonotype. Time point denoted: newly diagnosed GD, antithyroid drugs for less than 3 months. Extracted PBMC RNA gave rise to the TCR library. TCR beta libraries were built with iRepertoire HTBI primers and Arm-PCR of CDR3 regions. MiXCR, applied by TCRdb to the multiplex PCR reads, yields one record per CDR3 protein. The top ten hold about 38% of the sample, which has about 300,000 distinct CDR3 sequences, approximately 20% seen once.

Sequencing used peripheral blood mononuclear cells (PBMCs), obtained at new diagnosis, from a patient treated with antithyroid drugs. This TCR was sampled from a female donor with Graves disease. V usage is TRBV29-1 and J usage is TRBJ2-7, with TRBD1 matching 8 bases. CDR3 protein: CSVEDTDRGYEQYF. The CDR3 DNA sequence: TGCAGCGTTGAAGATACAGACAGGGGTTACGAGCAGTACTTC.